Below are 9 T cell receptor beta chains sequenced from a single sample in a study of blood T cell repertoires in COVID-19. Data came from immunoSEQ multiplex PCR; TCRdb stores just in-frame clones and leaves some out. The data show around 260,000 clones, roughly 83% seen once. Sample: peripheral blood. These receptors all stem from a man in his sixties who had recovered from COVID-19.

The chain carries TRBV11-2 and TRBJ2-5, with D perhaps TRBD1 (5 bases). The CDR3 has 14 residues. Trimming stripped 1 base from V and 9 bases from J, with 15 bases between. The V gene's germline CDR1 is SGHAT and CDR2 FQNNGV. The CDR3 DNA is TGTGCCAGCAGCTTAGCAAGGCAGGGTAGGGCCCAGTACTTC. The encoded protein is CASSLARQGRAQYF.

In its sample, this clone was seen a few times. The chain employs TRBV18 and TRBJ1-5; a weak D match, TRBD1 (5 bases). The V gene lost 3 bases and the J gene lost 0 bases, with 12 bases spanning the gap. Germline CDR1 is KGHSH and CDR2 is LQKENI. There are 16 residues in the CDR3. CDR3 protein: CASSPAGQNSNQPQHF. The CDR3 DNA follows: TGTGCCAGCTCACCGGCAGGGCAGAATAGCAATCAGCCCCAGCATTTT. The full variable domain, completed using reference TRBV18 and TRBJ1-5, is NAGVMQNPRHLVRRRGQEARLRCSPMKGHSHVYWYRQLPEEGLKFMVYLQKENIIDESGMPKERFSAEFPKEGPSILRIQQVVRGDSAAYFCASSPAGQNSNQPQHFGDGTRLSIL.

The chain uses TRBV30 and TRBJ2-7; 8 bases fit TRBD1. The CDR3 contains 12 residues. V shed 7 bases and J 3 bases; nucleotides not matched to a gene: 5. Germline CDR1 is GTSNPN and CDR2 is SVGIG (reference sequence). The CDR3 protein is CALGQANYEQYF. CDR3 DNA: TGTGCCTTGGGACAGGCCAACTACGAGCAGTACTTC.

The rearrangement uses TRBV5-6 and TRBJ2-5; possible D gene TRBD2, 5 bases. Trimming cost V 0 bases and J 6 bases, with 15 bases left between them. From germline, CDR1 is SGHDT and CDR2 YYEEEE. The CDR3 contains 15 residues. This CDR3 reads CASSLAGKVRKTQYF. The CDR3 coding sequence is TGTGCCAGCAGCTTGGCCGGGAAGGTGAGGAAGACCCAGTACTTC. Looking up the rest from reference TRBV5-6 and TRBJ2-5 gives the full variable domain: DAGVTQSPTHLIKTRGQQVTLRCSPKSGHDTVSWYQQALGQGPQFIFQYYEEEERQRGNFPDRFSGHQFPNYSSELNVNALLLGDSALYLCASSLAGKVRKTQYFGPGTRLLVL.

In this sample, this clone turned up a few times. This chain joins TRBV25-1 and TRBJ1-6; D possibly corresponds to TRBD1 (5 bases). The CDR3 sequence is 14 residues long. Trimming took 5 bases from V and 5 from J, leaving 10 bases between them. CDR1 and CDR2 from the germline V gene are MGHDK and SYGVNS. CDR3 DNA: TGTGCCAGCAGTAGGGGCGGGAATAATTCACCCCTCCACTTT. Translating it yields CASSRGGNNSPLHF.

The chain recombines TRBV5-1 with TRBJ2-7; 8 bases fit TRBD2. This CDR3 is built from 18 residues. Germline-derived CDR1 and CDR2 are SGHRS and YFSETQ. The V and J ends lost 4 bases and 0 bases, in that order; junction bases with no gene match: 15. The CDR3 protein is CASSPSRISGEISYEQYF. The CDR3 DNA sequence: TGCGCCAGCAGCCCCTCGAGGATTAGCGGGGAGATCTCCTACGAGCAGTACTTC.

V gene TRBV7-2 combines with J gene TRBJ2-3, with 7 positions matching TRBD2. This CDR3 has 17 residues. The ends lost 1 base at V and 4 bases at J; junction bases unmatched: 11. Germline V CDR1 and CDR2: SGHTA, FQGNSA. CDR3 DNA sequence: TGTGCCAGCAGCTTAGGATCGGGCGGGAGACATGCAGATACGCAGTATTTT. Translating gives CASSLGSGGRHADTQYF.

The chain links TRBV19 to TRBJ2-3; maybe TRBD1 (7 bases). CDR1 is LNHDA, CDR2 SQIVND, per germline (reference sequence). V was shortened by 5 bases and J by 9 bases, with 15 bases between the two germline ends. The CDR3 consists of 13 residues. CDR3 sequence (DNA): TGTGCCAGTAGTGGAGGGACAGTCGGCACGCAGTATTTT. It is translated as CASSGGTVGTQYF.

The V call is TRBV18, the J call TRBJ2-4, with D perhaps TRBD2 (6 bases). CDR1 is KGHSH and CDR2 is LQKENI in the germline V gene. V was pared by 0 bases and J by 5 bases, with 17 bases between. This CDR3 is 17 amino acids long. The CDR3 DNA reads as TGTGCCAGCTCACCACCGCGGGCGGGAAGGCTTGAAAACATTCAGTACTTC. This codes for CASSPPRAGRLENIQYF.